This T cell receptor beta chain originates from a study of T cells in Graves' hyperthyroidism and ophthalmopathy. Amplified TCR beta CDR3 regions derived from RNA transcripts. The HTBI primer set drove a first-round RT-PCR of the TCR CDR3. TCRdb independently ran MiXCR on the multiplex PCR reads; one entry per CDR3 protein. This table has about 290,000 distinct CDR3 sequences, roughly an eighth appearing once. This clonotype was found many times. CDR3 length: 13 residues. The germline gives CDR1 MDHEN, CDR2 SYDVKM. After removal of 9 bases from V and 6 bases from J, the junction contained 6 bases not matched to a gene.

The specimen was blood. This sequence was found in a woman aged 35 to 49 with Graves' hyperthyroidism. V usage is TRBV28 and J usage is TRBJ2-1; 9 nucleotides agree with TRBD1. The CDR3 DNA follows: TGTGCCAGTAACCGGGACAGGGCCAATGAGCAGTTCTTC. Encoded protein: CASNRDRANEQFF. The full variable domain, rest sourced from reference TRBV28 and TRBJ2-1, is DVKVTQSSRYLVKRTGEKVFLECVQDMDHENMFWYRQDPGLGLRLIYFSYDVKMKEKGDIPEGYSVSREKKERFSLILESASTNQTSMYLCASNRDRANEQFFGPGTRLTVL.